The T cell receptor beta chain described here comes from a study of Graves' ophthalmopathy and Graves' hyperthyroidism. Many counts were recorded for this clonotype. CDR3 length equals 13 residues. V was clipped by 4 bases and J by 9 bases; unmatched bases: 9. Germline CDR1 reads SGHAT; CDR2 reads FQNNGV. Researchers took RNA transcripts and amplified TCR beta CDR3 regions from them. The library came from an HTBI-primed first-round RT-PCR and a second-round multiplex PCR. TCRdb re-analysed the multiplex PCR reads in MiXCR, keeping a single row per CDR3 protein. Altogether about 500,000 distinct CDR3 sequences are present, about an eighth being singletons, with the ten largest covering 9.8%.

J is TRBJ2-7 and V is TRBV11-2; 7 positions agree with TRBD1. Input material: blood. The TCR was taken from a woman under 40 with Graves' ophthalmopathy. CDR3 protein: CASSSGQVQGQYF. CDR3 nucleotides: TGTGCCAGCAGCTCAGGACAGGTCCAAGGGCAGTACTTC. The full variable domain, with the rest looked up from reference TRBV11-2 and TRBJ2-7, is EAGVAQSPRYKIIEKRQSVAFWCNPISGHATLYWYQQILGQGPKLLIQFQNNGVVDDSQLPKDRFSAERLKGVDSTLKIQPAKLEDSAVYLCASSSGQVQGQYFGPGTRLTVT.